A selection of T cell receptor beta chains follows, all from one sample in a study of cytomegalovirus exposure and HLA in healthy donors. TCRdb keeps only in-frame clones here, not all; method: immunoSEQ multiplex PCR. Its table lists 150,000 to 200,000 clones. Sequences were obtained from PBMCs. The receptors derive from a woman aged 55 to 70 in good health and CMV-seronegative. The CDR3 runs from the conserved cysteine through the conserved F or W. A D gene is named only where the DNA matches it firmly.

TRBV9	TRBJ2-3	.	CASTVGLLTDTQYF	TGTGCCAGCACCGTCGGACTACTCACAGATACGCAGTATTTT
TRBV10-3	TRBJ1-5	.	CAISREGSNQPQHF	TGTGCCATCAGCAGGGAGGGGAGCAATCAGCCCCAGCATTTT
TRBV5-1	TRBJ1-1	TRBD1	CASSLHRGLNTEAFF	TGCGCCAGCAGCTTACACAGGGGGCTGAACACTGAAGCTTTCTTT
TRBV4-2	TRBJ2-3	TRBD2	CASSQVGGRADTQYF	TGTGCCAGCAGCCAAGTTGGCGGGAGAGCAGATACGCAGTATTTT
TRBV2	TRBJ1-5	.	CASSGRQGSNQPQHF	TGTGCCAGCAGTGGCAGGCAGGGAAGCAATCAGCCCCAGCATTTT
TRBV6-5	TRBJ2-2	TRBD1	CASRRGQGRTGELFF	TGTGCCAGTAGAAGGGGACAGGGTAGGACCGGGGAGCTGTTTTTT
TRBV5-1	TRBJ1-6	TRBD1	CASSSNRGYNSPLHF	TGCGCCAGCAGCTCCAACAGGGGCTATAATTCACCCCTCCACTTT
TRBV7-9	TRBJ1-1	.	CASSFLGANTEAFF	TGTGCCAGCAGCTTTCTGGGAGCTAACACTGAAGCTTTCTTT
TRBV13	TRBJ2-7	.	CASNRPPGAYEQYF	TGTGCCAGCAACAGGCCCCCCGGAGCCTACGAGCAGTACTTC
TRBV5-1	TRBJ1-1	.	CASSTERDTEAFF	TGCGCCAGCAGCACTGAAAGAGACACTGAAGCTTTCTTT
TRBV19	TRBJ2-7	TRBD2	CASSIDKRGSRFEQYF	TGTGCCAGTAGTATAGACAAGCGGGGGTCACGTTTCGAGCAGTACTTC
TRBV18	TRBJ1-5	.	CASSPGGGNQPQHF	TGTGCCAGCTCACCAGGGGGCGGCAATCAGCCCCAGCATTTT
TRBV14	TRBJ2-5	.	CASCRSAYETQYF	TGTGCCAGCTGCCGTTCAGCGTATGAGACCCAGTACTTC
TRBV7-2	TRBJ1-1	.	CASSLGGVGNTEAFF	TGTGCCAGCAGCTTAGGTGGAGTGGGGAACACTGAAGCTTTCTTT
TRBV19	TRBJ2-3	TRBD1	CASSLGQSTDTQYF	TGTGCCAGTAGCTTGGGACAGAGCACAGATACGCAGTATTTT
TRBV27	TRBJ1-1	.	CASHRQEMNTEAFF	TGTGCCAGCCATAGACAGGAGATGAACACTGAAGCTTTCTTT
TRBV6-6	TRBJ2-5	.	CASSYDGETQYF	TGTGCCAGCAGTTACGACGGGGAGACCCAGTACTTC
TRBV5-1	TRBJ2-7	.	CASRPSGSYEQYF	TGCGCCAGCAGGCCCTCAGGTTCCTACGAGCAGTACTTC
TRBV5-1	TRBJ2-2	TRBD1	CASSLLTGTETGELFF	TGCGCCAGCAGCCTCTTGACAGGGACGGAAACCGGGGAGCTGTTTTTT
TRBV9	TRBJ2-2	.	CASSVVAGSTGELFF	TGTGCCAGCAGCGTAGTAGCCGGATCTACCGGGGAGCTGTTTTTT
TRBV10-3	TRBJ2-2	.	CAISEEYERGTGELFF	TGTGCCATCAGTGAGGAATATGAGAGAGGCACCGGGGAGCTGTTTTTT
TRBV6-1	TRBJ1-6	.	CASSRIARENSPLHF	TGTGCCAGCAGTAGGATAGCCAGGGAAAATTCACCCCTCCACTTT
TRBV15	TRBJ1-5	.	CATSRERGWAQPQHF	TGTGCCACCAGCAGAGAACGAGGGTGGGCCCAGCCCCAGCATTTT
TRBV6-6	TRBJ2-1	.	CASSYSNRPWYNEQFF	TGTGCCAGCAGTTACTCGAACAGGCCTTGGTACAATGAGCAGTTCTTC
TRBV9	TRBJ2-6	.	CASSALSTGANVLTF	TGTGCCAGCAGCGCCCTGAGTACGGGGGCCAACGTCCTGACTTTC
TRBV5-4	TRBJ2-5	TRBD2	CASRGFGGAGETQYF	TGTGCCAGCAGGGGTTTCGGGGGGGCAGGGGAGACCCAGTACTTC
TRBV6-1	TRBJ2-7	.	CASSARYEQYF	TGTGCCAGCAGTGCGCGTTACGAGCAGTACTTC
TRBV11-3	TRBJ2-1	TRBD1	CASSSGSGTDNEQFF	TGTGCCAGCAGCTCCGGCTCCGGGACAGACAATGAGCAGTTCTTC
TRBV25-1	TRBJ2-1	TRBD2	CASRSGVTYNEQFF	TGTGCCAGCCGTAGCGGGGTGACATACAATGAGCAGTTCTTC
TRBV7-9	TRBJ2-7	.	CASSMWESSYEQYF	TGTGCCAGCAGTATGTGGGAGTCTAGCTACGAGCAGTACTTC
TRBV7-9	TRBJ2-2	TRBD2	CASSLRGGTGELFF	TGTGCCAGCAGCTTACGCGGGGGTACCGGGGAGCTGTTTTTT
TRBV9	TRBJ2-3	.	CASSVASQTDTQYF	TGTGCCAGCAGCGTAGCTAGCCAGACAGATACGCAGTATTTT
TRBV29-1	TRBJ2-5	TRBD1	CSVWGQGFVETQYF	TGCAGCGTTTGGGGACAGGGCTTCGTGGAGACCCAGTACTTC
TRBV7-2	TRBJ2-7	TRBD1	CASTRQGYTYEQYF	TGTGCCAGCACCCGACAGGGATACACCTACGAGCAGTACTTC
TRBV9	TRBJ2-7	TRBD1	CASSGTGQAFGEQYF	TGTGCCAGCAGCGGAACGGGACAGGCTTTTGGCGAGCAGTACTTC
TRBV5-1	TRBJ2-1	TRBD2	CASSPGTSGYNEQFF	TGCGCCAGCAGCCCCGGGACTAGCGGTTACAATGAGCAGTTCTTC
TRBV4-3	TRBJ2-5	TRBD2	CASSPGVAGGETQYF	TGCGCCAGCAGCCCCGGGGTAGCGGGGGGAGAGACCCAGTACTTC
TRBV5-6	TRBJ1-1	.	CASITASWGSTEAFF	TGTGCCAGCATAACTGCTTCTTGGGGCAGCACTGAAGCTTTCTTT
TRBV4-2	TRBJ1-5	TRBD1	CASSIRDRDNQPQHF	TGTGCCAGCAGCATCCGGGACAGGGACAATCAGCCCCAGCATTTT
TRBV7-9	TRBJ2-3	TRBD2	CASSHRSGTSTDTQYF	TGTGCCAGCAGCCACAGGAGCGGGACTAGCACAGATACGCAGTATTTT
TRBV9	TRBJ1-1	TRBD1	CASSVGGTGQNTEAFF	TGTGCCAGCAGCGTAGGGGGGACAGGGCAGAACACTGAAGCTTTCTTT
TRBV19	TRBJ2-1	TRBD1	CASSIGTGGYNEQFF	TGTGCCAGTAGTATAGGGACAGGGGGTTACAATGAGCAGTTCTTC
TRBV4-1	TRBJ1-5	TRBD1	CASSQEGGQGGNQPQHF	TGCGCCAGCAGCCAAGAGGGGGGACAGGGGGGCAATCAGCCCCAGCATTTT
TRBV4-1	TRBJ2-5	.	CASSQRRGTYTGRDQETQYF	TGCGCCAGCAGCCAACGCCGGGGGACTTACACAGGGAGGGACCAAGAGACCCAGTACTTC
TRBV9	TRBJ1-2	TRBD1	CASSVEQGANGYTF	TGTGCCAGCAGCGTAGAACAGGGGGCAAATGGCTACACCTTC
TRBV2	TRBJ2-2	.	CASSAPTLGRANTGELFF	TGTGCCAGCAGTGCGCCCACCCTTGGTCGCGCGAACACCGGGGAGCTGTTTTTT
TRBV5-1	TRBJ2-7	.	CASSSEYPGSYEQYF	TGCGCCAGCAGCTCGGAGTATCCGGGATCCTACGAGCAGTACTTC
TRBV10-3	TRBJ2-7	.	CAISGSSGTYYEQYF	TGTGCCATCAGTGGCTCCTCCGGGACTTACTACGAGCAGTACTTC
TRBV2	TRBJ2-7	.	CASSAGIASEQYF	TGTGCCAGCAGTGCCGGAATAGCTAGCGAGCAGTACTTC
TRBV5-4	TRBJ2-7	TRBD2	CASSLGPLSGTIYEQYF	TGTGCCAGCAGCTTGGGGCCCCTTAGCGGGACAATCTACGAGCAGTACTTC
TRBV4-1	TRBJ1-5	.	CASSQGARSNQPQHF	TGCGCCAGCAGCCAAGGGGCAAGGAGCAATCAGCCCCAGCATTTT
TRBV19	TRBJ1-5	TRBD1	CASSIPGTASNQPQHF	TGTGCCAGTAGTATCCCTGGGACAGCTAGCAATCAGCCCCAGCATTTT
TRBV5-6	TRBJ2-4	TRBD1	CASSMGQGRAKNIQYF	TGTGCCAGCAGCATGGGACAGGGGCGCGCCAAAAACATTCAGTACTTC